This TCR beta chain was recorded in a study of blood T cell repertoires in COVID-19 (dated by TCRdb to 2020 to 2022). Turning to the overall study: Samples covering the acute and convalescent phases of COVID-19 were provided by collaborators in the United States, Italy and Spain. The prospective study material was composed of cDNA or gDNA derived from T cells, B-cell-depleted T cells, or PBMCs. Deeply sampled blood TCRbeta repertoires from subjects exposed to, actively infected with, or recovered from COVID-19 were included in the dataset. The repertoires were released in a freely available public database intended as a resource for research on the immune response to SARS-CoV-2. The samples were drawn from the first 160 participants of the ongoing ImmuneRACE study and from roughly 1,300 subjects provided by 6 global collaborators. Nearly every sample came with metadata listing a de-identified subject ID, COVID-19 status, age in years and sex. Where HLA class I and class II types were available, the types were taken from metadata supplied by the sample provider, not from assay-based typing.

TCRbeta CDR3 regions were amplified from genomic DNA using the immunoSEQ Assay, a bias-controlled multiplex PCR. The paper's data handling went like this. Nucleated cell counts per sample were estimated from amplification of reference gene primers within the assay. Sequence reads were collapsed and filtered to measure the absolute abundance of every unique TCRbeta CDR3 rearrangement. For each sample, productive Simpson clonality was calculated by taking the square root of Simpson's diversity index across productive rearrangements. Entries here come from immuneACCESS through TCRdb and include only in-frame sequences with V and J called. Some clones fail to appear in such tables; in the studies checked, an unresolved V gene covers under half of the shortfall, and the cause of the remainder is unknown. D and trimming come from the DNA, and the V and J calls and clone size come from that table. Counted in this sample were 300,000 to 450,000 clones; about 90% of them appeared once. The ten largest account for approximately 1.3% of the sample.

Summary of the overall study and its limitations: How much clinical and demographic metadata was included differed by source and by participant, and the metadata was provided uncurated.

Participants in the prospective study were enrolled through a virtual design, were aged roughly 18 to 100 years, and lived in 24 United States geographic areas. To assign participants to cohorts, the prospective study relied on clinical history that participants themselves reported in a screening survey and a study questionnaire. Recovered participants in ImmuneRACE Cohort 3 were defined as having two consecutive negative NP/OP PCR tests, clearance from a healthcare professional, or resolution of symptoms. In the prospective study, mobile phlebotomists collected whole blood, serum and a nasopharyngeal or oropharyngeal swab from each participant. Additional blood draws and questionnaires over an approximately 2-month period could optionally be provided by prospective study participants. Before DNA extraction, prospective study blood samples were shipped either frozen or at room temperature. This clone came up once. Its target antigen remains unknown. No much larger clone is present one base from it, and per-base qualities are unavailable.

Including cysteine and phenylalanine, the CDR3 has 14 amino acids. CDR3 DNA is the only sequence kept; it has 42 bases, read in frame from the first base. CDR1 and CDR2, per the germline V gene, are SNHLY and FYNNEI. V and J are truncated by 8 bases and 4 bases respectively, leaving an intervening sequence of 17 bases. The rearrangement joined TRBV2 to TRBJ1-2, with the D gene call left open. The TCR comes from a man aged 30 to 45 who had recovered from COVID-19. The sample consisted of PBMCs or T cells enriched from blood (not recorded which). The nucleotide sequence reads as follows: TGTGCCAGCCCGACGGGATGGCAGGTCTATGGCTACACCTTC. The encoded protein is CASPTGWQVYGYTF.